This entry lists 26 T cell receptor beta chains sequenced from one sample in a study of blood T cell repertoires in COVID-19. Clones were read by immunoSEQ multiplex PCR, and TCRdb kept only the in-frame ones, dropping some. The sample holds roughly 220,000 clones, approximately 78% seen once. Specimen: peripheral blood. The source of these receptors is a woman older than 75 with COVID-19, enrolled during active disease.

V usage is TRBV7-9 and J usage is TRBJ1-1, with TRBD1 identical over 9 bases. CDR1 and CDR2 from the germline V gene are SEHNR and FQNEAQ (reference sequence). This CDR3 has 18 residues. The V and J ends lost 7 bases and 4 bases, in that order; junction bases with no gene match: 19. CDR3 loop: CASKTRRGQGSLGTEAFF. The CDR3 DNA follows: TGTGCCAGCAAAACCCGGCGGGGACAGGGATCCTTGGGCACTGAAGCTTTCTTT. The complete variable domain, with remaining parts taken from reference TRBV7-9 and TRBJ1-1, reads DTGVSQNPRHKITKRGQNVTFRCDPISEHNRLYWYRQTLGQGPEFLTYFQNEAQLEKSRLLSDRFSAERPKGSFSTLEIQRTEQGDSAMYLCASKTRRGQGSLGTEAFFGQGTRLTVV.

J is TRBJ2-3 and V is TRBV9; TRBD2 matches 9 bases. J gave up 3 bases and V 0 bases, and 5 bases lay outside the gene matches. Germline-derived CDR1 and CDR2 are SGDLS and YYNGEE. This CDR3 region has 16 residues. CDR3 sequence: CASSVVGGGATDTQYF. The CDR3 nucleotides read TGTGCCAGCAGCGTAGTTGGCGGGGGGGCAACAGATACGCAGTATTTT.

The rearrangement uses TRBV6-6 and TRBJ1-3; the D is unclear. In germline, CDR1 is MNHNY, CDR2 SVGAGI (reference sequence). Between the trimmed V and J ends, which lost 0 bases and 4 bases, there was a span of 10 bases. The CDR3 is made up of 15 amino acids. Here the CDR3 reads CASSYSGSGGNTIYF. As DNA, the CDR3 is TGTGCCAGCAGTTACTCGGGCTCAGGAGGAAACACCATATATTTT.

The rearrangement uses TRBV18 and TRBJ2-7; 12 bases are a match to TRBD2. Germline V gene sequence: CDR1 KGHSH, CDR2 LQKENI. The length of the CDR3 is 15 residues. The junction had 3 bases not matched to a gene; V was cut back by 5 bases and J by 1 base. The DNA of the CDR3 is TGTGCCAGCTCAGTGACTAGCGGGAGTTCCTACGAGCAGTACTTC. This gives the protein CASSVTSGSSYEQYF.

This chain uses TRBV15 with TRBJ1-1; no clear D. CDR1 is LNHNV, CDR2 YYDKDF, per germline (reference sequence). V was trimmed by 0 bases and J by 1 base, leaving 6 bases between them. This CDR3 has 14 residues. CDR3 sequence (DNA): TGTGCCACCAGCAGAGACCGACAGAACACTGAAGCTTTCTTT. Translated, it gives CATSRDRQNTEAFF.

This clone has a single count. This chain joins TRBV7-9 and TRBJ1-5; D remains ambiguous. There are 14 residues in the CDR3. CDR1 is SEHNR, CDR2 FQNEAQ, per germline (reference sequence). Trimming took 1 base from V and 3 from J, leaving 7 bases between them. The CDR3 loop reads CASSLGRDNQPQHF. CDR3 nucleotide sequence: TGTGCCAGCAGCTTAGGGAGGGACAATCAGCCCCAGCATTTT. Drawing the rest from reference TRBV7-9 and TRBJ1-5, the complete variable domain is DTGVSQNPRHKITKRGQNVTFRCDPISEHNRLYWYRQTLGQGPEFLTYFQNEAQLEKSRLLSDRFSAERPKGSFSTLEIQRTEQGDSAMYLCASSLGRDNQPQHFGDGTRLSIL.

V and J are TRBV6-1 and TRBJ1-4; 7 bases map to TRBD1. Germline V CDR1 and CDR2: MNHNS, SASEGT. The V and J ends lost 3 bases and 5 bases, in that order; junction bases with no gene match: 9. The CDR3 has 16 amino acids. The chain's CDR3 is CASSDFSPGGNEKLFF. The CDR3, as DNA: TGTGCCAGCAGTGACTTTTCGCCAGGGGGAAATGAAAAACTGTTTTTT.

This clone was counted ten times or more. The CDR3 loop is CASSFRQGSLYEQYF. Here the CDR3 DNA reads TGTGCCAGCAGTTTTCGACAGGGTAGCCTCTACGAGCAGTACTTC. The chain has TRBV28 and TRBJ2-7; 7 bases align to TRBD1. Germline assignment: CDR1 MDHEN and CDR2 SYDVKM. The CDR3 is made up of 15 amino acids. The trim removed 3 bases at V and 3 bases at J, leaving 8 bases unmatched.

The V gene is TRBV5-4, the J gene TRBJ2-5; unclear D gene. V lost 1 base and J 0 bases, leaving 7 bases between the germline ends. Germline CDR1 and CDR2: SGHNT and YYREEE (reference sequence). CDR3 length: 14 amino acids. The CDR3 spells CASSLKQYQETQYF. CDR3 DNA sequence: TGTGCCAGCAGCTTGAAACAGTACCAAGAGACCCAGTACTTC.

The rearrangement uses TRBV19 and TRBJ2-7, with D maybe TRBD2 (5 bases). Germline V gene sequence: CDR1 LNHDA, CDR2 SQIVND (reference sequence). The CDR3 consists of 17 residues. Trimming shortened V by 2 bases and J by 1 base, and 18 bases separated the two germline ends. CDR3 in amino acids: CASSISGSKITSYEQYF. CDR3 sequence (DNA): TGTGCCAGTAGTATAAGTGGGAGTAAAATAACTTCCTACGAGCAGTACTTC.

This chain uses TRBV5-4 with TRBJ2-5, with TRBD2 identical over 15 bases. CDR3 length: 20 residues. Trimming at V came to 2 bases and at J to 1 base, leaving 12 bases not matched to a gene. Germline V gives CDR1 SGHNT, CDR2 YYREEE (reference sequence). CDR3 region: CASSFSPRTSGRGTQETQYF. The CDR3 DNA is TGTGCCAGCAGCTTCTCCCCCAGGACTAGCGGGAGGGGGACCCAAGAGACCCAGTACTTC.

V gene TRBV30 combines with J gene TRBJ2-1; possible D gene TRBD2, 5 bases. CDR3 length: 13 amino acids. The germline V gene encodes CDR1 GTSNPN and CDR2 SVGIG (reference sequence). Trimming left V 0 bases short and J 7 bases short, with 10 bases between. CDR3 nucleotides: TGTGCCTGGAGTGTAGGCGGGCTGAATGAGCAGTTCTTC. The encoded protein is CAWSVGGLNEQFF.

This chain links TRBV5-1 with TRBJ2-3, with 8 bases lining up with TRBD2. Germline assignment: CDR1 SGHRS and CDR2 YFSETQ. With 7 bases clipped from V and 5 bases from J, the junction kept 12 bases outside the gene matches. This CDR3 has 15 amino acids. As DNA, the CDR3 is TGCGCCAGCCAAACGAGCGGGAGACAGATAGATACGCAGTATTTT. Its translation is CASQTSGRQIDTQYF.

This clone turned up a few times. J is TRBJ1-5 and V is TRBV7-2; D remains ambiguous. The CDR3 loop spans 13 amino acids. Trimming cost V 5 bases and J 4 bases, with 9 bases left between them. Germline CDR1 and CDR2: SGHTA and FQGNSA. CDR3 DNA: TGTGCCAGCAGCGCTAAATCAAATCAGCCCCAGCATTTT. Translating gives CASSAKSNQPQHF.

CDR3 coding DNA: TGTGCCAGCAGCTACCAGCGGACGGGAACAGATACGCAGTATTTT. Protein sequence: CASSYQRTGTDTQYF. The chain is built from TRBV28 and TRBJ2-3, with D possibly being TRBD2 (5 bases). The CDR3 has 15 amino acids. The V and J ends lost 6 bases and 3 bases respectively, with 16 bases between them. The germline V gene has CDR1 MDHEN and CDR2 SYDVKM.

J is TRBJ1-2 and V is TRBV6-6; 10 positions match TRBD1. The CDR3 is made up of 16 amino acids. The germline CDR1 and CDR2 sequences are MNHNY and SVGAGI (reference sequence). Unmatched junction bases numbered 8, after V lost 0 bases and J lost 7 bases. The CDR3 loop reads CASSYSSTGGAIGYTF. The CDR3 DNA reads TGTGCCAGCAGTTACTCTTCGACAGGGGGCGCGATTGGCTACACCTTC.

The chain couples TRBV5-1 to TRBJ2-5; perhaps TRBD2 as D (5 bases). The germline CDR1 and CDR2 sequences are SGHRS and YFSETQ. V shed 2 bases and J shed 4 bases, with 15 bases lying between them. The CDR3 has 15 amino acids. The CDR3 region is CASSFSGWGGETQYF. The CDR3 region has the DNA TGCGCCAGCAGCTTTTCGGGATGGGGTGGAGAGACCCAGTACTTC.

The chain couples TRBV18 to TRBJ2-1, with 8 bases aligning to TRBD1. Germline loops: CDR1 KGHSH, CDR2 LQKENI. V trimming: 9 bases; J trimming: 3 bases; junction bases outside the gene matches: 19. This CDR3 region has 18 residues. The CDR3 DNA is TGTGCCAGTTCCCCGGACAGGGTGGGTGTGGGTCTCTACAATGAGCAGTTCTTC. It specifies CASSPDRVGVGLYNEQFF.

This chain links TRBV4-2 with TRBJ1-1; D unclear. V lost 0 bases, J lost 3 bases, and 11 bases lay in between. The CDR3 is made up of 15 amino acids. Per the germline V gene, CDR1 is LGHNA and CDR2 is YNFKEQ. The CDR3 here is CASSQDGVADTEAFF. In DNA, the CDR3 is TGTGCCAGCAGCCAAGATGGAGTGGCGGACACTGAAGCTTTCTTT.

The genes are TRBV4-3 and TRBJ1-1; unclear D gene. This CDR3 contains 15 residues. Germline V CDR1 and CDR2: LGHNA, YSLEER. Trimming pared 0 bases from V and 0 bases from J, leaving 8 bases between. CDR3: CASSQEPVMNTEAFF. As DNA, the CDR3 is TGCGCCAGCAGCCAAGAACCGGTAATGAACACTGAAGCTTTCTTT.

This clone has only a few counts. The chain is built from TRBV30 and TRBJ2-5, with D perhaps TRBD2 (5 bases). CDR3 size: 17 residues. V lost 1 base and J 0 bases, leaving 18 bases between the germline ends. CDR1 and CDR2 (germline): GTSNPN, SVGIG (reference sequence). For the CDR3, the DNA is TGTGCCTGGAGTGGAGTAAAGGAGCGGAGCTACCAAGAGACCCAGTACTTC. It yields the protein CAWSGVKERSYQETQYF.

The chain has TRBV19 and TRBJ1-5; 9 bases map to TRBD1. Unmatched junction bases numbered 8, after V lost 9 bases and J lost 5 bases. This CDR3 spans 14 amino acids. Germline-derived CDR1 and CDR2 are LNHDA and SQIVND (reference sequence). CDR3 in amino acids: CASTGQGDHQPQHF. The CDR3 DNA reads as TGTGCCAGCACGGGACAGGGTGACCATCAGCCCCAGCATTTT.

The J gene is TRBJ2-7, the V gene TRBV11-3, with 8 bases lining up with TRBD2. The V gene's germline CDR1 is SGHNT and CDR2 YENEEA. The CDR3 spans 16 residues. V lost 5 bases to trimming and J lost 2 bases; unmatched junction nucleotides: 11. Here the CDR3 reads CASSPLVRRGAYEQYF. DNA for the CDR3: TGTGCCAGCAGCCCCCTTGTTCGGCGGGGGGCCTACGAGCAGTACTTC.

Notes on this clone: The junction does not match germline at one end; this may be a read error. The J gene is TRBJ2-2, the V gene TRBV19, with TRBD1 identical over 7 bases. The V gene's germline CDR1 is LNHDA and CDR2 SQIVND (reference sequence). The length of the CDR3 is 15 residues. The CDR3 sequence: CASSTEDRPTEELFF. As DNA, the CDR3 is TGTGCCAGTAGTACCGAGGACAGGCCCACCGAGGAGCTGTTTTTT.

The V and J genes are TRBV6-5 and TRBJ1-1, with 10 bases that match TRBD1. From germline, CDR1 is MNHEY and CDR2 SVGAGI. The CDR3 has 12 amino acids. J was trimmed by 11 bases and V by 6 bases; bases with no gene match: 6. The CDR3 here is CASRTGGAWAFF. CDR3 sequence (DNA): TGTGCCAGCAGGACAGGGGGCGCTTGGGCTTTCTTT.

The chain links TRBV2 to TRBJ1-1; the D is unclear. The germline V gene has CDR1 SNHLY and CDR2 FYNNEI. This CDR3 comprises 14 residues. V lost 8 bases and J lost 1, with 14 bases in between. The CDR3 is CASVREGQNTEAFF. The CDR3 DNA sequence: TGTGCCAGCGTACGGGAGGGTCAGAACACTGAAGCTTTCTTT. Using reference TRBV2 and TRBJ1-1 for the parts outside the CDR3, the full variable domain is EPEVTQTPSHQVTQMGQEVILRCVPISNHLYFYWYRQILGQKVEFLVSFYNNEISEKSEIFDDQFSVERPDGSNFTLKIRSTKLEDSAMYFCASVREGQNTEAFFGQGTRLTVV.